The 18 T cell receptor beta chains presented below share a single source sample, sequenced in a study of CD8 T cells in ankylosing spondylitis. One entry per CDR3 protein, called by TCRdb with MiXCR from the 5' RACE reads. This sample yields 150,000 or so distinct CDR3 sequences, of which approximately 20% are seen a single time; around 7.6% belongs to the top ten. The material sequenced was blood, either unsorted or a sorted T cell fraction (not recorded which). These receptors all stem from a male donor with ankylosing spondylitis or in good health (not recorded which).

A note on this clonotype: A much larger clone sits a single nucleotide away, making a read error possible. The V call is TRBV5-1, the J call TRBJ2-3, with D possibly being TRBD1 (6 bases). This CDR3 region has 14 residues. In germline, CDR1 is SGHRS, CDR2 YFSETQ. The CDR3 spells CVSRRQVGTDTQYF. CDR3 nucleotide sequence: TGCGTCAGTAGGCGACAGGTCGGCACAGATACGCAGTATTTT.

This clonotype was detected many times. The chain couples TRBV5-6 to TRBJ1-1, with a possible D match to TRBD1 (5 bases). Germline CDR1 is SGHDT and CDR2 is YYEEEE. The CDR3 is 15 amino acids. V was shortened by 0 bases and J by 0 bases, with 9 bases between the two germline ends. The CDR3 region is CASSLGPTVNTEAFF. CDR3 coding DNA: TGTGCCAGCAGCTTGGGGCCGACAGTGAACACTGAAGCTTTCTTT. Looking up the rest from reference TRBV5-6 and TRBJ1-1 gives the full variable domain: DAGVTQSPTHLIKTRGQQVTLRCSPKSGHDTVSWYQQALGQGPQFIFQYYEEEERQRGNFPDRFSGHQFPNYSSELNVNALLLGDSALYLCASSLGPTVNTEAFFGQGTRLTVV.

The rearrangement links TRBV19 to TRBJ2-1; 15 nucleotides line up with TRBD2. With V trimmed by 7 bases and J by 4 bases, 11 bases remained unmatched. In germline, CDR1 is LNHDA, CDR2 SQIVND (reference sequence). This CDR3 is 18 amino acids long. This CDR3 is CASKAGLAGGTGYNEQFF. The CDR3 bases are TGTGCCAGTAAGGCCGGACTAGCGGGAGGGACCGGGTACAATGAGCAGTTCTTC.

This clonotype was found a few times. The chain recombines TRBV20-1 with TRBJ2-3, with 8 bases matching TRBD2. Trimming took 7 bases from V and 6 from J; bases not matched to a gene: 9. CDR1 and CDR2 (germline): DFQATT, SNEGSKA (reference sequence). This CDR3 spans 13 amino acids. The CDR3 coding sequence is TGCAGTGGGCAAACTAGCGGCGCTGATACGCAGTATTTT. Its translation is CSGQTSGADTQYF.

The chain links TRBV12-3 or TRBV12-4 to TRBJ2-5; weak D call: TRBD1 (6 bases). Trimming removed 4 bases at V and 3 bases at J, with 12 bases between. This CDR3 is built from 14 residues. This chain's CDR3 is CASSSTGTKETQYF. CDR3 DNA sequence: TGTGCCAGCAGTTCCACCGGGACAAAAGAGACCCAGTACTTC.

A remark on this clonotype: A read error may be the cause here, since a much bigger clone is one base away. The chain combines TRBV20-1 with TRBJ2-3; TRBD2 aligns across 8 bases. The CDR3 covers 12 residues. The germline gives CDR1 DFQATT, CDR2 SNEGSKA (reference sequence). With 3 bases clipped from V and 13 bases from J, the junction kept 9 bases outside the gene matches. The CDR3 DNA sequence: TGCAGTGCTAGCGGGAGGGCCGGGGTGAAGTATTTT. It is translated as CSASGRAGVKYF.

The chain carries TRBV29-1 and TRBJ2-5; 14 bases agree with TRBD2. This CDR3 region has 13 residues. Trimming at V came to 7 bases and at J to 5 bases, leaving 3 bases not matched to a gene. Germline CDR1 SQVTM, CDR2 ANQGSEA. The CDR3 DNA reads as TGCAGCGCCGGGACTAGCGGGAGTGAGACCCAGTACTTC. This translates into CSAGTSGSETQYF.

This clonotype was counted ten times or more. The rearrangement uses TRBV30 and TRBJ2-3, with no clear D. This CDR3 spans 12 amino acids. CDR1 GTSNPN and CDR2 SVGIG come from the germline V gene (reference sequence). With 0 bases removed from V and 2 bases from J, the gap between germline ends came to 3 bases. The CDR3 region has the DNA TGTGCCTGGAGTGTGGACACAGATACGCAGTATTTT. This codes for CAWSVDTDTQYF.

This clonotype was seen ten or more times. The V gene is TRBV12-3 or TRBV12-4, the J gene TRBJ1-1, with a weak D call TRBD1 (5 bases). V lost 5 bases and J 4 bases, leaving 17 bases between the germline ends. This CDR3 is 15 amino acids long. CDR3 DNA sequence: TGTGCCAGCAGTGGAGGAGCAGGGAGGAGCACTGAAGCTTTCTTT. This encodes CASSGGAGRSTEAFF.

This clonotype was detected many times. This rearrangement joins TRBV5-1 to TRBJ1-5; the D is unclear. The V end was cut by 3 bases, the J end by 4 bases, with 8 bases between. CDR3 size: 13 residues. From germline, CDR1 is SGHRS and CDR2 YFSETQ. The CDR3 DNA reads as TGCGCCAGCAGCTCGGCCATTAATCAGCCCCAGCATTTT. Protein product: CASSSAINQPQHF. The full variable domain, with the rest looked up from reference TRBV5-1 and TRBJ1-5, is KAGVTQTPRYLIKTRGQQVTLSCSPISGHRSVSWYQQTPGQGLQFLFEYFSETQRNKGNFPGRFSGRQFSNSRSEMNVSTLELGDSALYLCASSSAINQPQHFGDGTRLSIL.

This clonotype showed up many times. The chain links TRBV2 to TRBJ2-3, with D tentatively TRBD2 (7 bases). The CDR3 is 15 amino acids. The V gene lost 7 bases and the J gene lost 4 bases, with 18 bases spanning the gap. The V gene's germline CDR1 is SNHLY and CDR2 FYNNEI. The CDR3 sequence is CASMGAGVMSDTQYF. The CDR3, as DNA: TGTGCCAGCATGGGGGCGGGAGTCATGTCAGATACGCAGTATTTT.

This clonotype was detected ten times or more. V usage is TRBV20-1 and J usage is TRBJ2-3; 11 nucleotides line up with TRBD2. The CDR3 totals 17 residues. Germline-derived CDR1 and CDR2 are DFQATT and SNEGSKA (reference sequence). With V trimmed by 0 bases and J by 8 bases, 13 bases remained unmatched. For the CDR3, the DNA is TGCAGTGCTAGAGAGAATCGACTAGCGGGACGTGTCGGTACGCAGTATTTT. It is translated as CSARENRLAGRVGTQYF.

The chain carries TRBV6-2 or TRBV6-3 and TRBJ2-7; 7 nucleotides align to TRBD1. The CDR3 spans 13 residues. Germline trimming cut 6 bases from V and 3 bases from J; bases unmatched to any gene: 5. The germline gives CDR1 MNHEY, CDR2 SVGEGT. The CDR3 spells CASSRDSNYEQYF. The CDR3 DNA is TGTGCCAGCAGCCGGGACAGCAACTACGAGCAGTACTTC.

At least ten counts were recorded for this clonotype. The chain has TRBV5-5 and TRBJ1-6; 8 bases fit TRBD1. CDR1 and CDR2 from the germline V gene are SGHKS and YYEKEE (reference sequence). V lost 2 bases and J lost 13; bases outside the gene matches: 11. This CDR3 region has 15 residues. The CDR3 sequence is CASSFPGQALSPLHF. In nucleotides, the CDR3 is TGTGCCAGCAGCTTTCCGGGACAGGCTCTTTCGCCCCTCCACTTT.

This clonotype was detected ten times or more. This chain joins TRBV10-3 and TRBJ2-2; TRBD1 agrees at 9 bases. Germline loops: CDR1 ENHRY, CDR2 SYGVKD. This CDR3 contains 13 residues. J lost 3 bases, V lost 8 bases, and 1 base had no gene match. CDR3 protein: CAIRTGDTGELFF. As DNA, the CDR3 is TGTGCCATCCGGACAGGGGACACCGGGGAGCTGTTTTTT.

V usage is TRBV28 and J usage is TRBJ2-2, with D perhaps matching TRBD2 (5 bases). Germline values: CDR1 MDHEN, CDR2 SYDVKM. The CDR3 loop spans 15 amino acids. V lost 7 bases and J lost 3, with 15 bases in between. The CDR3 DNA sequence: TGTGCCAGCACCTTCGAGGGAGTTTACACCGGGGAGCTGTTTTTT. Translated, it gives CASTFEGVYTGELFF.

CDR3 DNA sequence: TGCAGTGCTAGAGATCTCCCCGGGACAGGGGGTTATGAAAAACTGTTTTTT. This codes for CSARDLPGTGGYEKLFF. This chain uses TRBV20-1 with TRBJ1-4, with TRBD1 identical over 11 bases. There are 17 residues in the CDR3. Per germline, CDR1 DFQATT and CDR2 SNEGSKA (reference sequence). V gave up 0 bases and J gave up 6 bases; unmatched junction bases: 9.

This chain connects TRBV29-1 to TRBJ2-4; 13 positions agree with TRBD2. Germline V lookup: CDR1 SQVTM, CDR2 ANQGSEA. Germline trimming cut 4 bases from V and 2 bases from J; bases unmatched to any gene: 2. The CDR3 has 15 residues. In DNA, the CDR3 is TGCAGCGTTGGGACTAGCGGGAGAACCAAAAACATTCAGTACTTC. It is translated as CSVGTSGRTKNIQYF.